These 30 T cell receptor beta chains originate from one sample sequenced in a study of shared clonotypes between healthy human individuals. Naive CD8 isolation took CD45RO-negative cells positively selected for CCR7 and excluded terminally differentiated effector memory CD45RA+ cells. TCRdb's table, derived via immunoSEQ multiplex PCR, lists solely in-frame clones and lacks some. The sample contains roughly 770,000 clones, around 96% of which appear only once. What was sequenced was naive CD8+ T cells sorted from blood. These receptors all stem from a man between 25 and 39 years old in good health.

The V gene is TRBV11-3, the J gene TRBJ2-1; D is possibly TRBD1 (5 bases). V lost 2 bases to trimming and J lost 5 bases, with 10 bases between them. In germline, CDR1 is SGHNT, CDR2 YENEEA. The CDR3 consists of 14 residues. The CDR3 DNA reads TGTGCCAGCAGCTTATATACAGGACACAATGAGCAGTTCTTC. Residues: CASSLYTGHNEQFF. The complete variable domain, with remaining parts taken from reference TRBV11-3 and TRBJ2-1, reads EAGVVQSPRYKIIEKKQPVAFWCNPISGHNTLYWYLQNLGQGPELLIRYENEEAVDDSQLPKDRFSAERLKGVDSTLKIQPAELGDSAVYLCASSLYTGHNEQFFGPGTRLTVL.

The J gene is TRBJ2-3, the V gene TRBV19; D call uncertain. Deletions cut 5 bases from V and 0 bases from J, with 24 bases between. Looked up from germline, CDR1 is LNHDA and CDR2 is SQIVND (reference sequence). The CDR3 extends over 19 amino acids. The CDR3 region has the DNA TGTGCCAGTAGTCCCTCTGTAGCAGTTAGATTACCTAGCACAGATACGCAGTATTTT. The encoded protein is CASSPSVAVRLPSTDTQYF. The whole variable domain, filled in from reference TRBV19 and TRBJ2-3, reads DGGITQSPKYLFRKEGQNVTLSCEQNLNHDAMYWYRQDPGQGLRLIYYSQIVNDFQKGDIAEGYSVSREKKESFPLTVTSAQKNPTAFYLCASSPSVAVRLPSTDTQYFGPGTRLTVL.

This clone was seen only once. V is TRBV4-1 and J is TRBJ2-7, with D possibly being TRBD1 (5 bases). Trimming took off 2 bases at V and 7 bases at J, with 15 bases between the two ends. Germline-derived CDR1 and CDR2 are MGHRA and YSYEKL. The CDR3 is made up of 14 amino acids. The CDR3 spells CASSQPTGALEQYF. The CDR3 DNA sequence: TGCGCCAGCAGCCAACCTACAGGAGCCTTGGAGCAGTACTTC.

The genes are TRBV28 and TRBJ2-5; D gene unclear. V dropped 5 bases and J dropped 2 bases, with 15 bases sitting between them. This CDR3 is 15 amino acids long. The germline V gene has CDR1 MDHEN and CDR2 SYDVKM. The CDR3 region is CASSLSFREQETQYF. For the CDR3, the DNA is TGTGCCAGCAGTCTCTCCTTTAGAGAACAAGAGACCCAGTACTTC. Filled out from reference TRBV28 and TRBJ2-5, the complete variable domain reads DVKVTQSSRYLVKRTGEKVFLECVQDMDHENMFWYRQDPGLGLRLIYFSYDVKMKEKGDIPEGYSVSREKKERFSLILESASTNQTSMYLCASSLSFREQETQYFGPGTRLLVL.

The chain couples TRBV5-1 to TRBJ2-7; 7 nucleotides agree with TRBD1. Losses at the gene ends were 0 bases for V and 3 bases for J; bases not matched to a gene: 9. The germline V gene has CDR1 SGHRS and CDR2 YFSETQ. The CDR3 extends over 16 amino acids. In DNA form, the CDR3 reads TGCGCCAGCAGCTTGGAATTATCGGGACAGAACTACGAGCAGTACTTC. It specifies CASSLELSGQNYEQYF.

The chain links TRBV12-5 to TRBJ2-3, with D perhaps matching TRBD2 (6 bases). Trimming removed 0 bases from V and 2 bases from J, with 21 bases in between. The germline V gene has CDR1 LGHNT and CDR2 FRNRAP. This CDR3 is 19 amino acids long. The CDR3 DNA follows: TGTGCTAGTGGTTTGGTAAGTAGTTCTACGGGAGTTCTCACAGATACGCAGTATTTT. Translation: CASGLVSSSTGVLTDTQYF.

Concerning this clone: Other DNA sequences in the same sample also yield this CDR3. V usage is TRBV27 and J usage is TRBJ2-7; the D is unclear. The CDR3 is 13 residues long. Germline CDR1 and CDR2: MNHEY and SMNVEV (reference sequence). V was cut by 5 bases and J by 2 bases, with 10 bases left in between. The CDR3 spells CASSPLGPYEQYF. In nucleotides, the CDR3 is TGTGCCAGCAGTCCCCTGGGCCCCTACGAGCAGTACTTC.

The chain uses TRBV30 and TRBJ2-7, with TRBD2 matching over 8 bases. The trim removed 0 bases at V and 3 bases at J, leaving 4 bases unmatched. CDR1 and CDR2 (germline): GTSNPN, SVGIG (reference sequence). CDR3 length: 14 amino acids. The CDR3 region has the DNA TGTGCCTGGAGTGTACCGGGGGGGTACTACGAGCAGTACTTC. Translated, it gives CAWSVPGGYYEQYF. Combining the CDR3 with reference TRBV30 and TRBJ2-7 gives the whole variable domain SQTIHQWPATLVQPVGSPLSLECTVEGTSNPNLYWYRQAAGRGLQLLFYSVGIGQISSEVPQNLSASRPQDRQFILSSKKLLLSDSGFYLCAWSVPGGYYEQYFGPGTRLTVT.

This chain uses TRBV21-1 with TRBJ2-6; the table's D call TRBD1 went unverified against the DNA. TRBV21-1 is classified as a pseudogene. This CDR3 contains 18 residues. DNA of the CDR3: TGTGCCAGCAGCAAAGGTGGGGACACCCGCTCTGGGGCCAACGTCCTGACTTTC. It codes for CASSKGGDTRSGANVLTF.

The chain is built from TRBV15 and TRBJ1-1; the D is unclear. The length of the CDR3 is 14 residues. With 1 base removed from V and 4 bases from J, the gap between germline ends came to 10 bases. CDR1 and CDR2 (germline): LNHNV, YYDKDF (reference sequence). The CDR3 DNA reads TGTGCCACCAGCAGAGCCAAGGAATTCACTGAAGCTTTCTTT. This translates into CATSRAKEFTEAFF.

The V gene is TRBV10-2, the J gene TRBJ2-2, with D perhaps given as TRBD1 or TRBD2 (6 bases each). The V and J ends lost 6 bases and 4 bases respectively, with 12 bases between them. There are 14 residues in the CDR3. Germline lookup yields CDR1 WSHSY and CDR2 SAAADI. The CDR3 reads CASRDGGATGELFF. The CDR3 region has the DNA TGCGCCAGCAGGGACGGGGGCGCCACCGGGGAGCTGTTTTTT.

Concerning this clone: Within the sample, other DNA sequences also encode this same CDR3. CDR3 bases: TGTGCCAGCAGCTTGGGAGGGTACGAGCAGTACTTC. It is translated as CASSLGGYEQYF. The chain links TRBV5-4 to TRBJ2-7; maybe TRBD2 (5 bases). V shed 0 bases and J shed 4 bases, with 5 bases lying between them. Germline values: CDR1 SGHNT, CDR2 YYREEE (reference sequence). The length of the CDR3 is 12 residues.

The chain has TRBV7-8 and TRBJ2-2; D possibly corresponds to TRBD1 (6 bases). CDR1 is SGHVS and CDR2 is FQNEAQ in the germline V gene. This CDR3 has 14 residues. V gave up 3 bases and J gave up 7 bases, with 12 bases separating them. The CDR3 reads CASSFHRAGGELFF. DNA for the CDR3: TGTGCCAGCAGCTTTCACAGGGCTGGCGGGGAGCTGTTTTTT.

Turning to this clone: The sample contains more than one DNA sequence encoding this CDR3. The V call is TRBV7-9, the J call TRBJ2-5; D unresolved. The CDR3 has 13 amino acids. Germline V lookup: CDR1 SEHNR, CDR2 FQNEAQ (reference sequence). V lost 5 bases and J 1 base, leaving 8 bases between the germline ends. CDR3 amino acids: CASSPRGQETQYF. The CDR3 nucleotides read TGTGCCAGCAGCCCGAGAGGCCAAGAGACCCAGTACTTC.

The chain links TRBV6-4 to TRBJ2-5; perhaps TRBD2 as D (6 bases). The CDR3 totals 9 residues. Trimming removed 9 bases from V and 9 bases from J, with 8 bases in between. CDR1 is MRHNA and CDR2 is SNTAGT in the germline V gene. CDR3 in amino acids: CARSGSQYF. The CDR3 region has the DNA TGTGCCAGGAGCGGGTCCCAGTACTTC.

The gene calls are TRBV27 and TRBJ2-3; 8 bases match TRBD2. The CDR3 runs to 21 residues. Germline values: CDR1 MNHEY, CDR2 SMNVEV (reference sequence). V was clipped by 5 bases and J by 3 bases; unmatched bases: 25. CDR3 in amino acids: CASSGWTSLTSGHQMTDTQYF. CDR3 DNA sequence: TGTGCCAGCAGTGGATGGACTAGCCTTACGAGCGGTCATCAAATGACAGATACGCAGTATTTT.

CDR3 sequence: CSVETSGRFEQYF. The CDR3 DNA is TGCAGCGTAGAGACTAGCGGGAGATTCGAGCAGTACTTC. J is TRBJ2-7 and V is TRBV29-1; 12 bases line up with TRBD2. V gave up 6 bases and J gave up 6 bases; unmatched junction bases: 6. Germline V gene data show CDR1 as SQVTM and CDR2 as ANQGSEA. The CDR3 contains 13 residues.

J is TRBJ2-7 and V is TRBV28; 8 positions agree with TRBD2. The V gene's germline CDR1 is MDHEN and CDR2 SYDVKM. The ends lost 6 bases at V and 2 bases at J; junction bases unmatched: 9. The CDR3 consists of 15 residues. DNA of the CDR3: TGTGCCAGCAGCCCCTATCGGGAGGGCCCCTACGAGCAGTACTTC. This sequence encodes CASSPYREGPYEQYF. The entire variable domain, with the rest obtained from reference TRBV28 and TRBJ2-7, is as follows: DVKVTQSSRYLVKRTGEKVFLECVQDMDHENMFWYRQDPGLGLRLIYFSYDVKMKEKGDIPEGYSVSREKKERFSLILESASTNQTSMYLCASSPYREGPYEQYFGPGTRLTVT.

About this clone: The sample carries other DNA sequences with the same CDR3. The chain uses TRBV4-1 and TRBJ2-7; no definite D call. CDR1 and CDR2 (germline): MGHRA, YSYEKL. The CDR3 covers 13 residues. Trimming removed 1 base at V and 4 bases at J, with 8 bases between. Written as DNA, the CDR3 is TGCGCCAGCAGCCAAGCGTCCTCTTACGAGCAGTACTTC. Translation: CASSQASSYEQYF.

The V gene is TRBV29-1, the J gene TRBJ2-5, with D possibly TRBD1 on 6 matching bases. CDR3 length equals 13 residues. Germline assignment: CDR1 SQVTM and CDR2 ANQGSEA. Trimming took off 2 bases at V and 4 bases at J, with 11 bases between the two ends. For the CDR3, the DNA is TGCAGCGTTGAATATCTAGGGGGAGAGACCCAGTACTTC. It is translated as CSVEYLGGETQYF.

The rearrangement uses TRBV18 and TRBJ2-1, with 7 positions matching TRBD1. CDR1 and CDR2 (germline): KGHSH, LQKENI. Trimming took 4 bases from V and 7 from J; bases not matched to a gene: 4. The CDR3 loop spans 13 amino acids. The CDR3 reads CASSQDRSNEQFF. In nucleotides, the CDR3 is TGTGCCAGCTCACAGGACAGGTCGAATGAGCAGTTCTTC.

The rearrangement joins TRBV7-9 to TRBJ2-3; possible D gene TRBD2, 5 bases. Trimming removed 5 bases at V and 5 bases at J, with 14 bases between. Germline V gene lookup returns CDR1 SEHNR and CDR2 FQNEAQ (reference sequence). The CDR3 consists of 14 residues. CDR3 coding DNA: TGTGCCAGCAGCCCTCTTTCGGGGAAAGATACGCAGTATTTT. This gives the protein CASSPLSGKDTQYF.

V gene TRBV27 combines with J gene TRBJ2-6; possibly TRBD2 for D (6 bases). CDR3 size: 15 residues. Trimming cost V 8 bases and J 0 bases, with 11 bases left between them. Per the germline V gene, CDR1 is MNHEY and CDR2 is SMNVEV (reference sequence). Here the CDR3 DNA reads TGTGCCAGCGCCGGGACTCCCTCTGGGGCCAACGTCCTGACTTTC. This gives the protein CASAGTPSGANVLTF. Variable domain in full (rest from reference TRBV27 and TRBJ2-6): EAQVTQNPRYLITVTGKKLTVTCSQNMNHEYMSWYRQDPGLGLRQIYYSMNVEVTDKGDVPEGYKVSRKEKRNFPLILESPSPNQTSLYFCASAGTPSGANVLTFGAGSRLTVL.

Only one count was recorded for this clone. Other DNA sequences in this specimen translate into the identical CDR3. This sequence joins TRBV7-9 and TRBJ2-6; tentative D call: TRBD1 (5 bases). Between the trimmed V and J ends, which lost 3 bases and 0 bases, there was a span of 9 bases. The germline CDR1 and CDR2 sequences are SEHNR and FQNEAQ (reference sequence). The CDR3 has 16 amino acids. CDR3 sequence (DNA): TGTGCCAGCAGCTTGAACAGGATCTCTGGGGCCAACGTCCTGACTTTC. It codes for CASSLNRISGANVLTF.

This rearrangement joins TRBV5-4 to TRBJ2-7, with D possibly being TRBD2 (6 bases). Trimming left V 2 bases short and J 2 bases short, with 11 bases between. Germline CDR1 reads SGHNT; CDR2 reads YYREEE (reference sequence). The CDR3 loop spans 14 amino acids. The CDR3 coding sequence is TGTGCCAGCAGCTTCCGGGACTCTCCCTACGAGCAGTACTTC. It yields the protein CASSFRDSPYEQYF.

About this clone: A single base separates this from a much larger clone, so it may be a read error. The rearrangement uses TRBV9 and TRBJ2-1; D call uncertain. Germline values: CDR1 SGDLS, CDR2 YYNGEE. The CDR3 length is 10 residues. V dropped 3 bases and J dropped 8 bases, with 3 bases sitting between them. CDR3 protein: CASSGYEQFF. The CDR3 DNA is TGTGCCAGCAGCGGGTATGAGCAGTTCTTC.

The chain is built from TRBV11-3 and TRBJ2-3; D might be TRBD1 (6 bases). CDR1 is SGHNT, CDR2 YENEEA, per germline. The CDR3 spans 14 residues. Trimming left V 1 base short and J 8 bases short, with 13 bases between. CDR3 in amino acids: CASSLVSLDSTQYF. As DNA, the CDR3 is TGTGCCAGCAGCTTAGTTTCATTGGACAGTACGCAGTATTTT.

This clone was seen only once. This chain uses TRBV7-8 with TRBJ1-5, with 8 bases matching TRBD1. The CDR3 is made up of 18 amino acids. Losses at the gene ends were 5 bases for V and 2 bases for J; bases not matched to a gene: 14. The V gene's germline CDR1 is SGHVS and CDR2 FQNEAQ. DNA for the CDR3: TGTGCCAGCAGCGCTCCGGACAGGGCTTCTTTCGGCAATCAGCCCCAGCATTTT. Amino acid sequence: CASSAPDRASFGNQPQHF.

Here the CDR3 reads CASSLRSGLASNEQFF. In DNA, the CDR3 is TGTGCCAGCAGTTTACGCTCAGGACTAGCGAGCAATGAGCAGTTCTTC. The chain combines TRBV27 with TRBJ2-1, with TRBD2 matching 9 bases. Germline CDR1 MNHEY, CDR2 SMNVEV (reference sequence). The CDR3 runs 16 residues. V shed 2 bases and J 6 bases; nucleotides not matched to a gene: 8.

The CDR3 is CAISGSQLEQYF. In DNA, the CDR3 is TGTGCCATCAGTGGTAGTCAACTCGAGCAGTACTTC. The rearrangement links TRBV10-3 to TRBJ2-7; D not resolved. The ends were cut back, 4 bases at V and 6 bases at J, with 10 bases in the middle. Germline CDR1 is ENHRY and CDR2 is SYGVKD. There are 12 residues in the CDR3.